This T cell receptor beta chain comes out of a study of graft-versus-host responses after intestinal transplantation. On this clone: As yet, its antigen is unknown.

General study results and limits: Across patients carrying graft-donor T cell macrochimerism, allografts held high graft-versus-host to host-versus-graft clonal ratios.

CDR1 SNHLY and CDR2 FYNNEI come from the germline V gene. J lost 2 bases, V lost 5 bases, and 5 bases had no gene match. The CDR3 runs 16 residues. Sequencing was performed with immunoSEQ multiplex PCR; in TCRdb, only in-frame clones are kept and a portion is missing. The table shows tens of thousands of clones, with 85% to 95% occurring only once. The sequencing here drew on unstimulated CD8+ T cells sorted from spleen or lymph node cells, taken before intestinal transplant. The chain carries TRBV2 and TRBJ2-3, with 12 bases identical to TRBD2. This receptor was taken from a human donor who received an intestinal transplant. CDR3 nucleotides: TGTGCCAGCAGTCTTACTAGCGGGGGGATCACAGATACGCAGTATTTT. Translating it yields CASSLTSGGITDTQYF.